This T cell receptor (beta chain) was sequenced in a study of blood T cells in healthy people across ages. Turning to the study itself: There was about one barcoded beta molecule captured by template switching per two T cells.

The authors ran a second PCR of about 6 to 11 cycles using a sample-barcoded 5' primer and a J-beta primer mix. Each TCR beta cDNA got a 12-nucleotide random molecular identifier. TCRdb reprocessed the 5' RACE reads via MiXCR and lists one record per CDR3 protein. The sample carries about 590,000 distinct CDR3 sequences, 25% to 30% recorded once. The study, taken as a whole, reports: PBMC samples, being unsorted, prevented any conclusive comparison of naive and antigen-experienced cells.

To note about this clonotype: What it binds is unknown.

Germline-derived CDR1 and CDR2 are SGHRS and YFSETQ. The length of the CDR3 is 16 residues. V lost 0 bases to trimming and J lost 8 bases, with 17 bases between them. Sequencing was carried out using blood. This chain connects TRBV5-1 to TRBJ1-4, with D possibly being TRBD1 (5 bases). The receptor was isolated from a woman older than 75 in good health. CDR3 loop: CASSLAGLRQSEKLFF. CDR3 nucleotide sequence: TGCGCCAGCAGCTTGGCCGGTTTACGACAGTCCGAAAAACTGTTTTTT.